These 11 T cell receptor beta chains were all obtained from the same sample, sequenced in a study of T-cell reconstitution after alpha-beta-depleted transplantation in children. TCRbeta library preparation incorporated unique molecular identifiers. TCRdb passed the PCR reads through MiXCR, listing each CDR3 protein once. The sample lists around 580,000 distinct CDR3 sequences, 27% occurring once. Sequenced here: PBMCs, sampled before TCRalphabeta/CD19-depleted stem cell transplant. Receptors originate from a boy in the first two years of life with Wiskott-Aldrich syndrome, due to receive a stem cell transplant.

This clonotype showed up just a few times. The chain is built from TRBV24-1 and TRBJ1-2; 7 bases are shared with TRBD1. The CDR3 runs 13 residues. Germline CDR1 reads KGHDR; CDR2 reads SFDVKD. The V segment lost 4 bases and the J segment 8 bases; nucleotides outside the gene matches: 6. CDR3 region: CATSEPQGNGYTF. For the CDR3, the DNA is TGTGCCACCAGTGAGCCACAGGGGAACGGCTACACCTTC.

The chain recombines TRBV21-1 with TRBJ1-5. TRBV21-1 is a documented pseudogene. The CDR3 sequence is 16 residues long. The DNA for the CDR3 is TGTGCCAGCAGCATTAGAGGGTGTGAAGGCAATCAGCCCCAGCATTTT. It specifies CASSIRGCEGNQPQHF.

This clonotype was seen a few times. CDR3 DNA sequence: TGTGCCAGCATTCCGCGGGTCACCACCTACGAGCAGTACTTC. Translated: CASIPRVTTYEQYF. The genes are TRBV21-1 and TRBJ2-7; TRBD2 is the table's D call and was not checked against the DNA. TRBV21-1 corresponds to a pseudogene. This CDR3 spans 14 amino acids.

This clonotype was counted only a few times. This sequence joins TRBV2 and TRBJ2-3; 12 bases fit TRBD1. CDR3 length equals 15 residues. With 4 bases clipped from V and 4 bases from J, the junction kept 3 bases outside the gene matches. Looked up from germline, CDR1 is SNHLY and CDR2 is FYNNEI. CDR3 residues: CASSAGTGGPDTQYF. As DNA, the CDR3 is TGTGCCAGCAGTGCCGGGACAGGGGGCCCAGATACGCAGTATTTT.

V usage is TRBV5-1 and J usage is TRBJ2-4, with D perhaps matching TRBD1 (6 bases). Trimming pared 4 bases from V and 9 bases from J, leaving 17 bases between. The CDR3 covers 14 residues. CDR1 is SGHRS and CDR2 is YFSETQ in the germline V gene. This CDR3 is CASSQDTQGGIQYF. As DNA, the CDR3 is TGCGCCAGCAGCCAAGACACACAGGGTGGCATTCAGTACTTC.

CDR3 sequence reads: CSALTYSASWDGELFF. The DNA of the CDR3 is TGCAGTGCTCTAACTTATAGCGCAAGCTGGGACGGGGAGCTGTTTTTT. The rearrangement joins TRBV20-1 to TRBJ2-2; possibly TRBD2 for D (5 bases). From germline, CDR1 is DFQATT and CDR2 SNEGSKA (reference sequence). This CDR3 is 16 amino acids long. The V end was cut by 5 bases, the J end by 7 bases, with 23 bases between.

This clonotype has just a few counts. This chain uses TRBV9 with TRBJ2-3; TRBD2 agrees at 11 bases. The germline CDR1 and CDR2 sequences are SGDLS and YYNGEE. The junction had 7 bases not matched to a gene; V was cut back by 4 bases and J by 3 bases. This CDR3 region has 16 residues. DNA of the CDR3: TGTGCCAGCAGCAGGTCTAGCGGGAGGAGGACAGATACGCAGTATTTT. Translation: CASSRSSGRRTDTQYF. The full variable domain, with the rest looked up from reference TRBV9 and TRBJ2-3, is DSGVTQTPKHLITATGQRVTLRCSPRSGDLSVYWYQQSLDQGLQFLIQYYNGEERAKGNILERFSAQQFPDLHSELNLSSLELGDSALYFCASSRSSGRRTDTQYFGPGTRLTVL.

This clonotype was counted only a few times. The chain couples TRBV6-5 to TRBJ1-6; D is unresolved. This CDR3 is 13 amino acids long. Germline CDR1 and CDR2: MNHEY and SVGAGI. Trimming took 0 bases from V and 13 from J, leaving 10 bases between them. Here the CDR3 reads CASSYSTMAPLHF. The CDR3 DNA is TGTGCCAGCAGTTACTCGACTATGGCGCCCCTCCACTTT.

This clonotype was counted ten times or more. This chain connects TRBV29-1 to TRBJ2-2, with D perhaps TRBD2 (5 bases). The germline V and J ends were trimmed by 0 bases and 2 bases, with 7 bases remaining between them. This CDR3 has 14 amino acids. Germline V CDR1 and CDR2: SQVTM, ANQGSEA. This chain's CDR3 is CSVEDPGNTGELFF. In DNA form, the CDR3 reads TGCAGCGTTGAAGATCCGGGAAACACCGGGGAGCTGTTTTTT.

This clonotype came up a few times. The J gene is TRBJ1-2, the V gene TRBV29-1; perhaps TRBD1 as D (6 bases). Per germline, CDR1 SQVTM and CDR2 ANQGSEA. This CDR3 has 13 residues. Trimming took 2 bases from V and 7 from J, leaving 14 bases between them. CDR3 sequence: CSVEPPGARGYTF. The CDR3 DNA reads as TGCAGCGTTGAACCCCCGGGGGCGCGTGGCTACACCTTC.

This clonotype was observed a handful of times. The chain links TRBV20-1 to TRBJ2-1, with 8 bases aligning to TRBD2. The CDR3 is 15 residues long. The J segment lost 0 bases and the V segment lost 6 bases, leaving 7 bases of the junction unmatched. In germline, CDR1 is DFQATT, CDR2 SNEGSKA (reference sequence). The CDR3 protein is CSAQELAASYNEQFF. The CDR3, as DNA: TGCAGTGCCCAGGAACTAGCGGCCTCCTACAATGAGCAGTTCTTC.